These 13 T cell receptor beta chains share one sample of origin, sequenced in a study of blood T cell repertoires in COVID-19. Clones were sequenced by immunoSEQ multiplex PCR, and TCRdb holds only the in-frame ones, with some missing. The table includes approximately 63,000 clones, 76% detected once. The sequenced sample was peripheral blood. The receptors here all came from a woman over 75 with acute or convalescent COVID-19.

The J gene is TRBJ1-5, the V gene TRBV18, with 7 bases identical to TRBD1. CDR3 size: 13 residues. Trimming cost V 6 bases and J 8 bases; bases outside gene matches: 7. Germline assignment: CDR1 KGHSH and CDR2 LQKENI. This CDR3 is CASSPDRAKPQHF. The CDR3 DNA reads as TGTGCCAGCTCGCCCGACAGGGCCAAGCCCCAGCATTTT.

The V call is TRBV6-6, the J call TRBJ2-7, with 10 bases identical to TRBD1. Germline trimming cut 6 bases from V and 3 bases from J; bases unmatched to any gene: 8. There are 15 residues in the CDR3. Germline lookup yields CDR1 MNHNY and CDR2 SVGAGI (reference sequence). Here the CDR3 DNA reads TGTGCCAGCAGGCCGACCGGGACAGGGGACTACGAGCAGTACTTC. Residues: CASRPTGTGDYEQYF.

The chain couples TRBV12-3 or TRBV12-4 to TRBJ1-1; no firm D call. This CDR3 has 13 amino acids. The V end was cut by 0 bases, the J end by 11 bases, with 13 bases between. The CDR3 sequence: CASSLAREMGAFF. CDR3 DNA: TGTGCCAGCAGTTTAGCGAGGGAAATGGGTGCTTTCTTT.

This chain uses TRBV20-1 with TRBJ2-7; D is uncertain. Germline V gives CDR1 DFQATT, CDR2 SNEGSKA (reference sequence). CDR3 length equals 10 residues. V was trimmed by 6 bases and J by 2 bases, leaving 5 bases between them. The CDR3 protein is CSAAPYEQYF. As DNA, the CDR3 is TGCAGTGCCGCGCCCTACGAGCAGTACTTC.

V usage is TRBV5-4 and J usage is TRBJ2-5, with 7 bases matching TRBD2. Unmatched junction bases numbered 13, after V lost 0 bases and J lost 5 bases. Germline CDR1 and CDR2: SGHNT and YYREEE (reference sequence). The CDR3 is 17 residues long. The CDR3 region is CASSLGGASGQVETQYF. In DNA, the CDR3 is TGTGCCAGCAGCTTGGGAGGGGCTAGCGGCCAGGTGGAGACCCAGTACTTC.

About this clone itself: The sample has other DNA sequences that encode this CDR3 too. The rearrangement links TRBV18 to TRBJ2-7; 7 bases match TRBD1. This CDR3 has 14 amino acids. Germline CDR1 KGHSH, CDR2 LQKENI. V lost 6 bases, J lost 3 bases, and 8 bases stayed unmatched. CDR3 residues: CASSPTDRSYEQYF. The DNA for the CDR3 is TGTGCCAGCTCCCCTACGGACAGGAGCTACGAGCAGTACTTC.

The chain uses TRBV2 and TRBJ2-3; 7 bases map to TRBD1. In germline, CDR1 is SNHLY, CDR2 FYNNEI. V was pared by 6 bases and J by 5 bases, with 2 bases of the junction left unmatched. The CDR3 has 12 amino acids. The CDR3 region has the DNA TGTGCCAGCAGGAACAGGGGAGATACGCAGTATTTT. This gives the protein CASRNRGDTQYF.

This sequence joins TRBV6-6 and TRBJ2-7; D may be TRBD1 (6 bases). CDR1 and CDR2 (germline): MNHNY, SVGAGI (reference sequence). The CDR3 has 14 amino acids. Trimming took 4 bases from V and 4 from J, leaving 14 bases between them. DNA of the CDR3: TGTGCCAGCAGTTCGACAGGCTCTCCTTACGAGCAGTACTTC. It yields the protein CASSSTGSPYEQYF.

The chain recombines TRBV4-1 with TRBJ2-7; 7 positions agree with TRBD2. V shed 2 bases, J shed 2 bases, and the junction held 6 bases outside the gene matches. Germline V gene lookup returns CDR1 MGHRA and CDR2 YSYEKL. The CDR3 is 15 amino acids. The CDR3 loop is CASSQPWREPYEQYF. The CDR3 DNA follows: TGCGCCAGCAGCCAACCGTGGCGGGAGCCCTACGAGCAGTACTTC.

The chain has TRBV5-1 and TRBJ2-3; a weak D match, TRBD1 (5 bases). Trimming shortened V by 0 bases and J by 6 bases, and 14 bases separated the two germline ends. This CDR3 is built from 15 residues. Germline-derived CDR1 and CDR2 are SGHRS and YFSETQ. The CDR3 sequence: CASSLDSGPVDTQYF. CDR3 coding DNA: TGCGCCAGCAGCTTGGATTCAGGGCCGGTGGATACGCAGTATTTT.

The V call is TRBV9, the J call TRBJ2-3, with D perhaps matching TRBD2 (5 bases). Germline lookup yields CDR1 SGDLS and CDR2 YYNGEE. V lost 0 bases and J lost 5, with 10 bases in between. This CDR3 comprises 14 residues. CDR3 residues: CASSVGSRGDTQYF. The CDR3 nucleotides are TGTGCCAGCAGCGTAGGGTCCCGGGGAGATACGCAGTATTTT.

This chain connects TRBV25-1 to TRBJ1-1; 7 bases agree with TRBD1. This CDR3 region has 14 residues. V gave up 4 bases and J gave up 5 bases; unmatched junction bases: 7. Per the germline V gene, CDR1 is MGHDK and CDR2 is SYGVNS. CDR3 coding DNA: TGTGCCAGCAGTGTGACAGGGATGGGGACTGAAGCTTTCTTT. Translation gives CASSVTGMGTEAFF. Looking up the rest from reference TRBV25-1 and TRBJ1-1 gives the full variable domain: EADIYQTPRYLVIGTGKKITLECSQTMGHDKMYWYQQDPGMELHLIHYSYGVNSTEKGDLSSESTVSRIRTEHFPLTLESARPSHTSQYLCASSVTGMGTEAFFGQGTRLTVV.

V gene TRBV6-5 combines with J gene TRBJ2-3; possible D gene TRBD1, 7 bases. Trimming left V 8 bases short and J 2 bases short, with 17 bases between. Germline loops: CDR1 MNHEY, CDR2 SVGAGI. The CDR3 has 15 residues. The CDR3 DNA is TGTGCCAGCCGGGGGACAGCGGACCTCACAGATACGCAGTATTTT. Translating it yields CASRGTADLTDTQYF.